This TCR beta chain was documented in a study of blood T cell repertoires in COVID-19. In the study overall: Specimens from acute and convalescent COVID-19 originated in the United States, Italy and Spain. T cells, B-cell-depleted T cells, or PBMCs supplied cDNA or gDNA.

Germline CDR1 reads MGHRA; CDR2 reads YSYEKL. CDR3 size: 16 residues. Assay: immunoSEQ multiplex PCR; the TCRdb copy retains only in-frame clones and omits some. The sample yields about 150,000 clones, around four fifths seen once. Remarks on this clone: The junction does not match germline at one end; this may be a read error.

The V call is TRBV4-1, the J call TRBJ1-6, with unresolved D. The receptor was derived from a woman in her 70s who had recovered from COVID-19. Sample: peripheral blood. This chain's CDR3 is CPSSRPGPGVNSPLHF. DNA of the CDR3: TGCCCCAGCAGCCGACCGGGTCCCGGGGTGAATTCACCCCTCCACTTT.